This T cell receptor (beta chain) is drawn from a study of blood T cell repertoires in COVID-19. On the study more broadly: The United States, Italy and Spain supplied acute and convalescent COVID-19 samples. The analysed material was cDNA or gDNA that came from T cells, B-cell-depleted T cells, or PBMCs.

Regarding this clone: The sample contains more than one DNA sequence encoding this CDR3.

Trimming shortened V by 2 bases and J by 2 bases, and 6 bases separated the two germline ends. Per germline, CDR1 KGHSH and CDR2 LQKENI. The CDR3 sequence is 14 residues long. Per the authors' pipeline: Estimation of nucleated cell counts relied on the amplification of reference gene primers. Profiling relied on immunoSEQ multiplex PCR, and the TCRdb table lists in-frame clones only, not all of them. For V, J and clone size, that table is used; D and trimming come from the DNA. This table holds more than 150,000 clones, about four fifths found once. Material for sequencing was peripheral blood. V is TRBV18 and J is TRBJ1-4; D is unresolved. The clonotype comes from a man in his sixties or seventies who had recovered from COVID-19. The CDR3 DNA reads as TGTGCCAGCTCACCAGGTGCGACTAATGAAAAACTGTTTTTT. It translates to CASSPGATNEKLFF.